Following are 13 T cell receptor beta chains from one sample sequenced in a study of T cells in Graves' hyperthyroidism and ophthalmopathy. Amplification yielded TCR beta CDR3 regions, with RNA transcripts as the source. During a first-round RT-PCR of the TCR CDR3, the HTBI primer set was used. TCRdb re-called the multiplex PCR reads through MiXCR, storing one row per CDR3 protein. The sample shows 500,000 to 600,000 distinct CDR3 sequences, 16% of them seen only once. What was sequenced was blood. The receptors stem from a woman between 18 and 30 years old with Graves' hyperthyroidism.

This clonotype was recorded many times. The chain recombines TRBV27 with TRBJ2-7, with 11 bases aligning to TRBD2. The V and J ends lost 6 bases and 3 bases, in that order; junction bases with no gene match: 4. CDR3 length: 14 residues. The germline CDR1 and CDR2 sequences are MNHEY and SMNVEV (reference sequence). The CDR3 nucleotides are TGTGCCAGCAGCTTGACTAGCGGGATCTACGAGCAGTACTTC. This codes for CASSLTSGIYEQYF.

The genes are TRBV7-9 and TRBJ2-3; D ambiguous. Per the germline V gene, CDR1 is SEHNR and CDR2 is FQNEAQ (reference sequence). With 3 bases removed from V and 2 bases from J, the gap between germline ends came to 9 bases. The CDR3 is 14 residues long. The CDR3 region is CASSLRLLTDTQYF. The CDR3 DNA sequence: TGTGCCAGCAGCTTGAGACTTCTCACAGATACGCAGTATTTT.

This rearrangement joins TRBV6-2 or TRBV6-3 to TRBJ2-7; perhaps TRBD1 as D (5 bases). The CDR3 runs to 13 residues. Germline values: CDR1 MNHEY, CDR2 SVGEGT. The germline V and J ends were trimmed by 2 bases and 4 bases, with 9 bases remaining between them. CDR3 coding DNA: TGTGCCAGCAGTTACATCCAGGGATACGAGCAGTACTTC. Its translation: CASSYIQGYEQYF.

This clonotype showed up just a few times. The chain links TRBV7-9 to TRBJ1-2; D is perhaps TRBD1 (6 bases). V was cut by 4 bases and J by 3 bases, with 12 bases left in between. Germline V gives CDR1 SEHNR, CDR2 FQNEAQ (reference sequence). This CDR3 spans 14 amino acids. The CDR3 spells CASSYRAADYGYTF. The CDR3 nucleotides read TGTGCCAGCAGCTACAGGGCGGCGGACTATGGCTACACCTTC.

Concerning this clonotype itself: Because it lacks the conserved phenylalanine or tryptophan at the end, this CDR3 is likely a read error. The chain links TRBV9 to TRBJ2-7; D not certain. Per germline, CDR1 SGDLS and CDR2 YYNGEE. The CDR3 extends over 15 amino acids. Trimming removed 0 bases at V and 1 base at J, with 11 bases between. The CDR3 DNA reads TGTGCCAGCAGCGTAGGCCTGGACGCATCCTACGAGCAGTACCTC. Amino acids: CASSVGLDASYEQYL.

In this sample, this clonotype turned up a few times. As DNA, the CDR3 is TGTGCCACCAGTGATGGGACAGGGGACACAGATACGCAGTATTTT. It translates to CATSDGTGDTDTQYF. V usage is TRBV24-1 and J usage is TRBJ2-3; TRBD1 aligns across 10 bases. This CDR3 is 15 amino acids long. Germline CDR1 is KGHDR and CDR2 is SFDVKD. With 3 bases clipped from V and 2 bases from J, the junction kept 1 base outside the gene matches.

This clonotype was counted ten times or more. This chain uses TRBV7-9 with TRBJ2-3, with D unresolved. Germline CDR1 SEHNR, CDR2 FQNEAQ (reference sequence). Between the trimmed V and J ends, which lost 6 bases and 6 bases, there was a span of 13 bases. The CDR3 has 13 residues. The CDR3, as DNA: TGTGCCAGCAGTCCGGTCGCGTCTGATACGCAGTATTTT. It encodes CASSPVASDTQYF. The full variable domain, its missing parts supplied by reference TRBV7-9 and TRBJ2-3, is DTGVSQNPRHKITKRGQNVTFRCDPISEHNRLYWYRQTLGQGPEFLTYFQNEAQLEKSRLLSDRFSAERPKGSFSTLEIQRTEQGDSAMYLCASSPVASDTQYFGPGTRLTVL.

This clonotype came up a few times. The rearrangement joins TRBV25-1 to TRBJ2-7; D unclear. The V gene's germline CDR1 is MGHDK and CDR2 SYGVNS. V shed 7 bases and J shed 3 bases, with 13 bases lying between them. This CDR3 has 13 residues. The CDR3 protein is CASTRTDFYEQYF. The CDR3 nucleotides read TGTGCCAGCACTCGAACTGATTTCTACGAGCAGTACTTC.

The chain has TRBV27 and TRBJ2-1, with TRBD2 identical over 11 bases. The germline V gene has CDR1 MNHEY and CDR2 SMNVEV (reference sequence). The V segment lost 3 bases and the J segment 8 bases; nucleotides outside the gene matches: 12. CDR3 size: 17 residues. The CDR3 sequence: CASSLLSSGGASDEQFF. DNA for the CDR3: TGTGCCAGCAGTTTGCTGAGTAGCGGGGGGGCCTCTGATGAGCAGTTCTTC.

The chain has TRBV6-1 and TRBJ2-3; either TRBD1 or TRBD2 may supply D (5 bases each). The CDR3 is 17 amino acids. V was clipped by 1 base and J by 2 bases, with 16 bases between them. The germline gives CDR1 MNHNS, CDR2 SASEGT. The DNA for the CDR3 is TGTGCCAGCAGTGAAGGGCCGGGGCTATCCGCCACAGATACGCAGTATTTT. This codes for CASSEGPGLSATDTQYF.

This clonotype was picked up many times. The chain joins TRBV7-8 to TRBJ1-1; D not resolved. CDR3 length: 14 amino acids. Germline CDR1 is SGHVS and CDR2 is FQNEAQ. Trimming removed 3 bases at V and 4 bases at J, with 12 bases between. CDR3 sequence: CASSFREGPTEAFF. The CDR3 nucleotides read TGTGCCAGCAGCTTTCGGGAAGGGCCCACTGAAGCTTTCTTT.

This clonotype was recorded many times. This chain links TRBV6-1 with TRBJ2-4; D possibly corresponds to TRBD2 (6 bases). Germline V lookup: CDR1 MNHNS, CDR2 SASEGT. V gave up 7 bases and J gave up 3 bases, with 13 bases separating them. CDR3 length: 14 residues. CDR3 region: CASKEGIGKNIQYF. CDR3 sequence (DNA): TGTGCCAGCAAGGAGGGAATCGGCAAAAACATTCAGTACTTC.

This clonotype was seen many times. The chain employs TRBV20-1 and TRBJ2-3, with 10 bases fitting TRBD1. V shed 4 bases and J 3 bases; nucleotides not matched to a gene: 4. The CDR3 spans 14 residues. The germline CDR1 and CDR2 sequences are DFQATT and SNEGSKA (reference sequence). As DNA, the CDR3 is TGCAGTGCTAACCCGGGACAGGGGACAGATACGCAGTATTTT. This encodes CSANPGQGTDTQYF.